A selection of T cell receptor beta chains follows, all from one sample in a study of blood T cell repertoires in COVID-19. Only in-frame clones appear in the TCRdb table, and some are missing; sequencing was by immunoSEQ multiplex PCR. The table lists about 89,000 clones, around three quarters of them singletons. Specimen: peripheral blood. All receptors derive from a woman older than 75 with acute or convalescent COVID-19. Both conserved end residues are trimmed from each CDR3. Fields, in order: V gene, CDR3 protein.

V gene: TRBV19
CDR3 protein: ASSTGQGMGETQY

V gene: TRBV5-1
CDR3 protein: ASSYSRDTEQF

V gene: TRBV7-2
CDR3 protein: ASSLGSGGGSSYEQY

V gene: TRBV7-8
CDR3 protein: ASSPQVDIISYEQY

V gene: TRBV4-2
CDR3 protein: ASSQAGINSPLH

V gene: TRBV5-1
CDR3 protein: ASSLDAGAEYEQY

V gene: TRBV6-1
CDR3 protein: ASSETSGTSTTQY

V gene: TRBV4-1
CDR3 protein: ASSQDGLAGGFTDTQY

V gene: TRBV5-1
CDR3 protein: ASSVAAGMGEKLF

V gene: TRBV5-6
CDR3 protein: ASSLLGSGGAYEQY

V gene: TRBV6-6
CDR3 protein: ASSYGLAAYEQY

V gene: TRBV25-1
CDR3 protein: ASRLTGTPEAF

V gene: TRBV6-5
CDR3 protein: ASSYSVQGVGGYT

V gene: TRBV5-1
CDR3 protein: ASSRAQGASYEQY

V gene: TRBV19
CDR3 protein: ASTTGVGRMNTEAF

V gene: TRBV5-1
CDR3 protein: ASSLGRDRGPEQY

V gene: TRBV12-3/TRBV12-4
CDR3 protein: ASSSNNYGYT

V gene: TRBV6-1
CDR3 protein: ASSEGTGWTEAF

V gene: TRBV3-1/TRBV3-2
CDR3 protein: ASSLGDSPNQPQH

V gene: TRBV11-3
CDR3 protein: ASSKQGERTEAF

V gene: TRBV24-1
CDR3 protein: ATSSGRGNTEAF

V gene: TRBV29-1
CDR3 protein: SVADDRAF

V gene: TRBV9
CDR3 protein: ASSVGASGGAETQY

V gene: TRBV29-1
CDR3 protein: SVEVGAADTQY

V gene: TRBV4-2
CDR3 protein: ASSQQNYGYT

V gene: TRBV14
CDR3 protein: ASSQEQDREVRAF

V gene: TRBV7-8
CDR3 protein: ASSPDPGTSGYEQY

V gene: TRBV7-6
CDR3 protein: ASSFPGTGNTGELF

V gene: TRBV2
CDR3 protein: ASSVPSGRQETQY

V gene: TRBV21-1
CDR3 protein: ASSTPQGKGQPQH

V gene: TRBV5-1
CDR3 protein: ASSLAGGGSNEQF

V gene: TRBV24-1
CDR3 protein: ATSRDSTYNEQF

V gene: TRBV19
CDR3 protein: ASSPGTSGRIAKNIQY

V gene: TRBV30
CDR3 protein: AWSVRGPGELF

V gene: TRBV5-1
CDR3 protein: ASSLARGSGNTIY

V gene: TRBV4-1
CDR3 protein: ASSQDRVREGYGYT

V gene: TRBV12-3/TRBV12-4
CDR3 protein: ASSADRPYGYT

V gene: TRBV6-5
CDR3 protein: ASRRNRVEDYGYT

V gene: TRBV7-3
CDR3 protein: ASSLKTGGQTQY

V gene: TRBV10-2
CDR3 protein: ASSARLLNNEQF

V gene: TRBV3-1/TRBV3-2
CDR3 protein: ASSRDRQETQY

V gene: TRBV7-9
CDR3 protein: ASSIGQGTEAF

V gene: TRBV7-2
CDR3 protein: ASSLVGTSGRPADTQY

V gene: TRBV7-3
CDR3 protein: ASGGTENTGELF

V gene: TRBV7-9
CDR3 protein: ASSYGQGSQY

V gene: TRBV19
CDR3 protein: ASINRPLGGRNTEAF